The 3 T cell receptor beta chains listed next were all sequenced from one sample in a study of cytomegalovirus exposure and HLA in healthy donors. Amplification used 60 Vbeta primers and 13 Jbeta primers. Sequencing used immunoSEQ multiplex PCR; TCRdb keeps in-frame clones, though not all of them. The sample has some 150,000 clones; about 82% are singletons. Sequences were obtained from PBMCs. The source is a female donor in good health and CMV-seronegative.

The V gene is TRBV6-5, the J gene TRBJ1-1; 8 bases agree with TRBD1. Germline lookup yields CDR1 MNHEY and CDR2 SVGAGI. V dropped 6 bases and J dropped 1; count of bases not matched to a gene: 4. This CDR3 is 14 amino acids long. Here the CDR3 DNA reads TGTGCCAGCAGCACAGGACAGGGGAACACTGAAGCTTTCTTT. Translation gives CASSTGQGNTEAFF.

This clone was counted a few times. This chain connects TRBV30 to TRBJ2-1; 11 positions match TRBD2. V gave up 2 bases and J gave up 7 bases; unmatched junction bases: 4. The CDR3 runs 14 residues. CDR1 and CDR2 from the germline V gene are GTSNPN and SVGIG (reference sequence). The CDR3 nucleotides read TGTGCCTGGAGTTCTAGCGGGGGGCCGAATGAGCAGTTCTTC. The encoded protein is CAWSSSGGPNEQFF.

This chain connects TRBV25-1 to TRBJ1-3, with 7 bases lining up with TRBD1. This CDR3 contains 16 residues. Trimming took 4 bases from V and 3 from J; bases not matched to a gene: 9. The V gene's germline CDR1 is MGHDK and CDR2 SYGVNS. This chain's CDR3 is CASSGRERTGGNTIYF. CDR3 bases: TGTGCCAGCAGTGGGCGGGAAAGGACAGGTGGAAACACCATATATTTT.